The 2 T cell receptor beta chains listed next were all sequenced from one sample in a study of shared clonotypes between healthy human individuals. Profiling relied on immunoSEQ multiplex PCR, and the TCRdb table lists in-frame clones only, not all of them. The sample has around 1,900,000 clones; around 95% are singletons. Selected positively for CCR7 and CD45RO-negative, naive CD8 cells excluded terminally differentiated effector memory CD45RA+ cells. The sample comprised naive CD8+ T cells from PBMCs. Receptors were obtained from a man between 18 and 35 years old in good health. Some clones in this sample may be carry-over from other donors' samples.

This chain connects TRBV7-3 to TRBJ2-7; D perhaps matches TRBD1 (5 bases). Germline CDR1 reads SGHTA; CDR2 reads FQGTGA. CDR3 length equals 14 residues. The ends were cut back, 2 bases at V and 1 base at J, with 9 bases in the middle. CDR3 in amino acids: CASSLSGRSYEQYF. The CDR3 coding sequence is TGTGCCAGCAGCTTATCAGGGCGATCCTACGAGCAGTACTTC. The full variable domain, in which reference TRBV7-3 and TRBJ2-7 provide the parts outside the CDR3, is GAGVSQTPSNKVTEKGKYVELRCDPISGHTALYWYRQSLGQGPEFLIYFQGTGAADDSGLPNDRFFAVRPEGSVSTLKIQRTERGDSAVYLCASSLSGRSYEQYFGPGTRLTVT.

Worth noting for this clone: This sample also contains other DNA sequences that code for the same CDR3. J is TRBJ2-7 and V is TRBV10-3; D remains unclear. The germline CDR1 and CDR2 sequences are ENHRY and SYGVKD. V shed 0 bases and J shed 1 base, with 4 bases lying between them. This CDR3 has 13 amino acids. CDR3 protein: CAISESTSYEQYF. The DNA for the CDR3 is TGTGCCATCAGTGAGTCGACATCCTACGAGCAGTACTTC.